Presented here are 23 T cell receptor beta chains from one specimen sequenced in a study of human T cells and chemical hapten exposure. Time point of the sample: patch test 1, 2 weeks after DPC sensitization. Regarding treatment: therapeutic diphenylcyclopropenone sensitization with weekly scalp DPC. A single record per CDR3 protein comes from TCRdb applying MiXCR to the RACE reads. Altogether 300,000 to 400,000 distinct CDR3 sequences are present, approximately 6.9% being singletons, with the ten largest covering roughly 7.9%. The starting material was whole blood, obtained in connection with sensitization to the hapten diphenylcyclopropenone (DPC). Receptors were obtained from a woman aged 18-29 years with alopecia areata. Some clones in this sample may be carry-over from other donors' samples.

Concerning this clonotype: A junction end diverges from the germline sequence, so it may reflect a read error. The chain employs TRBV28 and TRBJ1-1; maybe TRBD1 (5 bases). The germline gives CDR1 MDHEN, CDR2 SYDVKM. The CDR3 is 12 amino acids. As DNA, the CDR3 is TGTGCCAGCAGACCCGGGGCAGCTGAAGCTTCCTTT. Amino acid sequence: CASRPGAAEASF.

This clonotype came up a few times. This sequence joins TRBV10-3 and TRBJ2-7, with no clear D. Germline CDR1 and CDR2: ENHRY and SYGVKD. The V gene lost 0 bases and the J gene lost 6 bases, with 6 bases spanning the gap. CDR3 length equals 12 residues. CDR3 sequence reads: CAISESVSEQYF. The DNA for the CDR3 is TGTGCCATCAGTGAGTCGGTTTCCGAGCAGTACTTC.

The chain couples TRBV20-1 to TRBJ2-2; no firm D call. Trimming removed 2 bases at V and 2 bases at J, with 9 bases between. This CDR3 is built from 14 residues. Germline CDR1 and CDR2: DFQATT and SNEGSKA (reference sequence). As DNA, the CDR3 is TGCAGTGCTAGACCGGGCCTCAACACCGGGGAGCTGTTTTTT. Amino acid sequence: CSARPGLNTGELFF.

V gene TRBV5-1 combines with J gene TRBJ2-3; D gene unclear. Germline loops: CDR1 SGHRS, CDR2 YFSETQ. CDR3 length equals 16 residues. With 0 bases removed from V and 0 bases from J, the gap between germline ends came to 11 bases. The chain's CDR3 is CASSLARQVSTDTQYF. CDR3 DNA sequence: TGCGCCAGCAGCTTGGCGCGGCAAGTGAGCACAGATACGCAGTATTTT.

This clonotype has at least ten counts. This sequence joins TRBV12-3 or TRBV12-4 and TRBJ2-3; D remains unclear. V lost 6 bases and J 5 bases, leaving 12 bases between the germline ends. This CDR3 comprises 13 residues. The CDR3 DNA is TGTGCCAGCAGCAAATTACTCGGAGATACGCAGTATTTT. Amino acid sequence: CASSKLLGDTQYF.

There are many counts of this clonotype. This chain connects TRBV4-3 to TRBJ2-1; TRBD2 matches 8 bases. The CDR3 sequence is 15 residues long. J was trimmed by 4 bases and V by 4 bases; bases with no gene match: 6. Germline CDR1 LGHNA, CDR2 YSLEER. The CDR3 sequence: CASSPVVAGYNEQFF. CDR3 nucleotide sequence: TGCGCCAGCAGCCCCGTGGTAGCGGGATACAATGAGCAGTTCTTC.

This clonotype was found many times. V and J are TRBV4-1 and TRBJ2-3; 12 nucleotides match TRBD2. CDR1 MGHRA and CDR2 YSYEKL come from the germline V gene. There are 18 residues in the CDR3. Trimming took 1 base from V and 4 from J; bases not matched to a gene: 9. For the CDR3, the DNA is TGCGCCAGCAGCCAAGGCCCCCCGACTAGCGGGGGTTCAGATACGCAGTATTTT. Protein: CASSQGPPTSGGSDTQYF.

This clonotype came up a few times. This chain uses TRBV7-9 with TRBJ2-2, with TRBD1 matching 7 bases. Germline V lookup: CDR1 SEHNR, CDR2 FQNEAQ (reference sequence). V lost 1 base to trimming and J lost 7 bases; unmatched junction nucleotides: 3. The CDR3 is 14 residues long. Here the CDR3 reads CASSLGQGNGELFF. The CDR3 bases are TGTGCCAGCAGCTTAGGACAGGGAAACGGGGAGCTGTTTTTT.

This sequence joins TRBV7-2 and TRBJ2-3; D is unclear. V gave up 5 bases and J gave up 4 bases, with 13 bases separating them. CDR3 size: 14 residues. CDR1 is SGHTA, CDR2 FQGNSA, per germline. The CDR3 loop reads CASSPRRQADTQYF. The CDR3 DNA follows: TGTGCCAGCAGCCCGCGAAGGCAGGCAGATACGCAGTATTTT.

This clonotype came up a few times. The chain couples TRBV20-1 to TRBJ2-7; 7 bases are shared with TRBD1. Looked up from germline, CDR1 is DFQATT and CDR2 is SNEGSKA (reference sequence). The junction had 6 bases not matched to a gene; V was cut back by 5 bases and J by 2 bases. This CDR3 region has 13 residues. CDR3 region: CSADGQAAYEQYF. The CDR3 bases are TGCAGTGCTGACGGACAGGCAGCCTACGAGCAGTACTTC.

This clonotype was detected only a few times. This chain connects TRBV10-3 to TRBJ1-1, with TRBD1 identical over 7 bases. Germline CDR1 is ENHRY and CDR2 is SYGVKD. After removal of 2 bases from V and 4 bases from J, the junction contained 4 bases not matched to a gene. The CDR3 spans 14 residues. Written as DNA, the CDR3 is TGTGCCATCAGTGAGCTAGGACAGGCCACTGAAGCTTTCTTT. This encodes CAISELGQATEAFF.

The rearrangement links TRBV29-1 to TRBJ1-3; D remains ambiguous. The germline CDR1 and CDR2 sequences are SQVTM and ANQGSEA. V lost 0 bases and J lost 5, with 2 bases in between. The CDR3 loop spans 11 amino acids. The CDR3 nucleotides read TGCAGCGTTGAAGATAGAAACACCATATATTTT. Amino acids: CSVEDRNTIYF. The full variable domain, rest sourced from reference TRBV29-1 and TRBJ1-3, is SAVISQKPSRDICQRGTSLTIQCQVDSQVTMMFWYRQQPGQSLTLIATANQGSEATYESGFVIDKFPISRPNLTFSTLTVSNMSPEDSSIYLCSVEDRNTIYFGEGSWLTVV.

There are many counts of this clonotype. The rearrangement links TRBV5-6 to TRBJ1-5, with D uncertain. V was pared by 1 base and J by 2 bases, with 1 base between. Germline lookup yields CDR1 SGHDT and CDR2 YYEEEE. The CDR3 covers 12 residues. CDR3 region: CASSLRNQPQHF. DNA for the CDR3: TGTGCCAGCAGCTTGCGCAATCAGCCCCAGCATTTT.

This clonotype has just a few counts. J is TRBJ2-3 and V is TRBV5-1; tentatively, D is TRBD2 (6 bases). CDR3 length equals 17 residues. Looked up from germline, CDR1 is SGHRS and CDR2 is YFSETQ. The V gene lost 7 bases and the J gene lost 2 bases, with 23 bases spanning the gap. The CDR3 nucleotides read TGCGCCAGCGCGAAACGAATTGGAGGGTTTATCACAGATACGCAGTATTTT. It encodes CASAKRIGGFITDTQYF.

The table lists this clonotype with many counts. The chain links TRBV2 to TRBJ2-5, with D possibly matching TRBD2 (6 bases). Germline-derived CDR1 and CDR2 are SNHLY and FYNNEI. The V and J ends lost 6 bases and 2 bases respectively, with 10 bases between them. The CDR3 runs 13 residues. The CDR3 DNA is TGTGCCAGCAGAGAGGGACTGCAAGAGACCCAGTACTTC. Translation gives CASREGLQETQYF.

Many counts were recorded for this clonotype. The chain recombines TRBV4-3 with TRBJ2-3; D unresolved. V lost 4 bases, J lost 2 bases, and 13 bases lay in between. The germline V gene has CDR1 LGHNA and CDR2 YSLEER. The CDR3 length is 15 residues. DNA of the CDR3: TGCGCCAGCAGCCCTACCTGGGCCTTCACAGATACGCAGTATTTT. It is translated as CASSPTWAFTDTQYF.

This clonotype was detected many times. V and J are TRBV27 and TRBJ2-7; 8 positions match TRBD1. The CDR3 sequence is 15 residues long. The V gene end was trimmed by 5 bases and the J gene end by 2 bases; junction bases not matched to a gene: 8. Per germline, CDR1 MNHEY and CDR2 SMNVEV (reference sequence). The CDR3 region is CASSDPGQDPYEQYF. CDR3 coding DNA: TGTGCCAGCAGTGACCCGGGACAGGACCCCTACGAGCAGTACTTC.

In this sample, this clonotype turned up many times. CDR3 protein: CASSFDRVTDTQYF. The CDR3 DNA is TGTGCCAGCAGCTTCGACAGGGTGACAGATACGCAGTATTTT. V and J are TRBV7-8 and TRBJ2-3; 7 bases align to TRBD1. CDR3 length: 14 amino acids. The germline V gene has CDR1 SGHVS and CDR2 FQNEAQ. After removal of 3 bases from V and 3 bases from J, the junction contained 3 bases not matched to a gene. Together with reference TRBV7-8 and TRBJ2-3, the CDR3 gives the full variable domain: GAGVSQSPRYKVAKRGQDVALRCDPISGHVSLFWYQQALGQGPEFLTYFQNEAQLDKSGLPSDRFFAERPEGSVSTLKIQRTQQEDSAVYLCASSFDRVTDTQYFGPGTRLTVL.

This clonotype was counted at least ten times. The chain uses TRBV7-2 and TRBJ2-3; D perhaps matches TRBD2 (6 bases). There are 15 residues in the CDR3. V was clipped by 1 base and J by 4 bases, with 12 bases between them. Germline-derived CDR1 and CDR2 are SGHTA and FQGNSA. CDR3 sequence reads: CASSLETRVADTQYF. The CDR3 DNA is TGTGCCAGCAGCTTAGAGACTAGAGTCGCAGATACGCAGTATTTT.

The chain employs TRBV10-3 and TRBJ2-5, with 14 bases that match TRBD2. Germline CDR1 is ENHRY and CDR2 is SYGVKD. The length of the CDR3 is 18 residues. With V trimmed by 0 bases and J by 1 base, 4 bases remained unmatched. The DNA of the CDR3 is TGTGCCATCAGTGAGTCGAGACTAGCGGGGGGGACCCAAGAGACCCAGTACTTC. Amino acids: CAISESRLAGGTQETQYF.

CDR3 amino acids: CASSLIPRGRVETQYF. Here the CDR3 DNA reads TGTGCCAGCAGTTTAATACCCAGGGGACGGGTCGAGACCCAGTACTTC. The genes are TRBV27 and TRBJ2-5; perhaps TRBD1 as D (6 bases). The CDR3 loop spans 16 amino acids. V was shortened by 2 bases and J by 5 bases, with 18 bases between the two germline ends. Germline CDR1 MNHEY, CDR2 SMNVEV (reference sequence).

This clonotype was found a few times. The V call is TRBV24-1, the J call TRBJ2-2, with D perhaps matching TRBD1 or TRBD2 (5 bases each). Trimming left V 1 base short and J 5 bases short, with 10 bases between. The CDR3 runs 15 residues. Germline V CDR1 and CDR2: KGHDR, SFDVKD. The CDR3 sequence: CATSDLPWGTGELFF. The CDR3 nucleotides read TGTGCCACCAGTGATTTACCCTGGGGGACCGGGGAGCTGTTTTTT.

This clonotype was seen many times. V and J are TRBV12-3 or TRBV12-4 and TRBJ1-1; no clear D. V lost 6 bases and J lost 1, with 9 bases in between. The CDR3 has 13 amino acids. CDR3 sequence reads: CASSPKKNTEAFF. The CDR3 bases are TGTGCCAGCAGCCCTAAAAAGAACACTGAAGCTTTCTTT.